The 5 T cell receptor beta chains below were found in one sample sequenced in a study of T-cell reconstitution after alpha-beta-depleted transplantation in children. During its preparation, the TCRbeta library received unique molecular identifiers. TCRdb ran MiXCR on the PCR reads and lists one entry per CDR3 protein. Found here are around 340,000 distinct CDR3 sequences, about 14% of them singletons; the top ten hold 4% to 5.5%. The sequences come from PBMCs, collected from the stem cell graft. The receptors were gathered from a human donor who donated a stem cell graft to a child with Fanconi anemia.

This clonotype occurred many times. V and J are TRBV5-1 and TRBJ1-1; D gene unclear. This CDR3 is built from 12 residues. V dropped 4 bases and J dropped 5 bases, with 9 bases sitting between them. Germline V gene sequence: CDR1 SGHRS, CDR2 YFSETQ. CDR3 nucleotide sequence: TGCGCCAGCAGCGTCCCCGGGACTGAAGCTTTCTTT. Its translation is CASSVPGTEAFF.

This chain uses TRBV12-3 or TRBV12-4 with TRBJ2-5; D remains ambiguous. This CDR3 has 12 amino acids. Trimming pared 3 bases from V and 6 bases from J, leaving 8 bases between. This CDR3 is CASSLTLQTQYF. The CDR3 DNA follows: TGTGCCAGCAGTTTGACATTGCAGACCCAGTACTTC.

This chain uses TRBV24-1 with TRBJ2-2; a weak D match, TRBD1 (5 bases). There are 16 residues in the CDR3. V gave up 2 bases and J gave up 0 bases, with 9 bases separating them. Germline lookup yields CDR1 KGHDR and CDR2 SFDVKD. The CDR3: CATSDSGQSNTGELFF. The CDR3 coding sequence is TGTGCCACCAGTGATTCAGGACAATCGAACACCGGGGAGCTGTTTTTT.

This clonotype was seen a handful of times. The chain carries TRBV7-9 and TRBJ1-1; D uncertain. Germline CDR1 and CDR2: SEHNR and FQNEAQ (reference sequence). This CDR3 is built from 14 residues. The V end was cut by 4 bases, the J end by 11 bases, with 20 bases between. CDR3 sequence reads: CASSWRDKGSLAFF. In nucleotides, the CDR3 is TGTGCCAGCAGCTGGAGGGATAAGGGTTCGTTGGCTTTCTTT.

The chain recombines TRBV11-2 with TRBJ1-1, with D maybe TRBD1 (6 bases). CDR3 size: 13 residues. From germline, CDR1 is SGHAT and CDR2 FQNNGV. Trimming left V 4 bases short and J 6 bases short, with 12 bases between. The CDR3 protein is CASSSTGLAEAFF. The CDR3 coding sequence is TGTGCCAGCAGCTCAACAGGGTTGGCTGAAGCTTTCTTT.